This T cell receptor beta chain was sequenced during a study of blood T cells in healthy people across ages. J lost 1 base, V lost 0 bases, and 5 bases had no gene match. In germline, CDR1 is LGHDT, CDR2 YNNKEL (reference sequence). This CDR3 comprises 16 residues. A J-beta primer mix and a sample-barcoded 5' primer were used in a second PCR of roughly 7 to 12 cycles. TCRdb recomputed calls from the 5' RACE reads with MiXCR, one row per CDR3 protein. The sample yields roughly 800,000 distinct CDR3 sequences, about 62% seen once. The sequenced sample was blood. The TCR sequence derives from a man in his thirties or forties in good health. V gene TRBV3-1 combines with J gene TRBJ2-5; 7 nucleotides match TRBD2. CDR3 amino acids: CASSQDGTTSQETQYF. The CDR3 coding sequence is TGTGCCAGCAGCCAAGATGGGACTACCAGCCAAGAGACCCAGTACTTC.